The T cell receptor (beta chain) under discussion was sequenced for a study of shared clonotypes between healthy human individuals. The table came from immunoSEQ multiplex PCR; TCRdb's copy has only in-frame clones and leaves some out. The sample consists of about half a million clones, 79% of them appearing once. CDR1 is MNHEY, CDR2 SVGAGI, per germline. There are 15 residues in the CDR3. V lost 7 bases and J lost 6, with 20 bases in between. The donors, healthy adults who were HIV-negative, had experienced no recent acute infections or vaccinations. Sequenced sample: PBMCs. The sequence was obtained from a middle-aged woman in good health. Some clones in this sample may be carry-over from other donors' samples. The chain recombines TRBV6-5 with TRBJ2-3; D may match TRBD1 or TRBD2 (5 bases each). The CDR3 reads CASNLLRGLEDTQYF. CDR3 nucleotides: TGTGCCAGCAATTTACTCCGGGGCCTCGAGGATACGCAGTATTTT.